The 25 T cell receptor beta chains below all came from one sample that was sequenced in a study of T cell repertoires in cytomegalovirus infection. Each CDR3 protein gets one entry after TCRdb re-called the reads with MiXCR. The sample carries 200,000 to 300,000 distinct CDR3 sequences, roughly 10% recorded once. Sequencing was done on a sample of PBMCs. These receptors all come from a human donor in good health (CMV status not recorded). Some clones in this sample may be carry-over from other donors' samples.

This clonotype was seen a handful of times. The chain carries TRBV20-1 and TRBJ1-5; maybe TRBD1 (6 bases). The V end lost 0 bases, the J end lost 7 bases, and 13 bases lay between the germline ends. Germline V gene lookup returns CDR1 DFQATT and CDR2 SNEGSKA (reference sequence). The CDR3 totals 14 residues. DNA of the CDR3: TGCAGTGCTAGAGACGCCAGGGGTTTCCAGCCCCAGCATTTT. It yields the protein CSARDARGFQPQHF.

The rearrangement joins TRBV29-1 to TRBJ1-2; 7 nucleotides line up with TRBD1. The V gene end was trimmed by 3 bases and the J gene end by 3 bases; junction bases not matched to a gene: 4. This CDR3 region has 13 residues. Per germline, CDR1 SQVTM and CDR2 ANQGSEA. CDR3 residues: CSVEPGTDYGYTF. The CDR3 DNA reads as TGCAGCGTTGAGCCCGGGACAGACTATGGCTACACCTTC.

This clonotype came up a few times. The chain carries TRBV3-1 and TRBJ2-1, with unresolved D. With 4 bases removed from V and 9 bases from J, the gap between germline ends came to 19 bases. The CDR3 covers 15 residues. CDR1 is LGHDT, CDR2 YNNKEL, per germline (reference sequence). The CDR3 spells CASSRKTLTIAEQFF. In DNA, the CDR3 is TGTGCCAGCAGCCGTAAGACACTAACGATTGCTGAGCAGTTCTTC.

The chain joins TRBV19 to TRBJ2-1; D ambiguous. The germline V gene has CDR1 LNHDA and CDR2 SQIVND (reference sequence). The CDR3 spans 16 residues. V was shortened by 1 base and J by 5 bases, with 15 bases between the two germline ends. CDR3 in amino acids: CASSIGPGQPNNEQFF. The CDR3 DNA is TGTGCCAGTAGTATAGGCCCCGGGCAGCCTAACAATGAGCAGTTCTTC.

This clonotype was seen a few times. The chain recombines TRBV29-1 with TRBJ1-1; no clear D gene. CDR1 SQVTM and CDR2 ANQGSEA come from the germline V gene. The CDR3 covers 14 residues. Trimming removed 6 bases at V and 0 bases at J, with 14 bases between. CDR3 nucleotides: TGCAGCGTCTCCTTCGGGCAGCTGAACACTGAAGCTTTCTTT. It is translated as CSVSFGQLNTEAFF.

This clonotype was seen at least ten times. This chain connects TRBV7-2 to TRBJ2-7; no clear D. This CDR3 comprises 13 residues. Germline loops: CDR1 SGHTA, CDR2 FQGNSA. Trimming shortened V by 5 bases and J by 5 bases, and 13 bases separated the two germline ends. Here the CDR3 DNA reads TGTGCCAGCAGCCTCCTCGGATCGGACGAGCAGTACTTC. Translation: CASSLLGSDEQYF. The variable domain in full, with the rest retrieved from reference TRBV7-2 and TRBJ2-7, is GAGVSQSPSNKVTEKGKDVELRCDPISGHTALYWYRQSLGQGLEFLIYFQGNSAPDKSGLPSDRFSAERTGGSVSTLTIQRTQQEDSAVYLCASSLLGSDEQYFGPGTRLTVT.

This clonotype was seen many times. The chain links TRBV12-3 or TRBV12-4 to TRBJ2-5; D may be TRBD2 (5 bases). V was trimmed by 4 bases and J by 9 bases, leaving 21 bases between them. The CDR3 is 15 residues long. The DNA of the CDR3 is TGTGCCAGCAGTTCCGCCTCCCGGCGGGCGACGGCCCAGTACTTC. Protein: CASSSASRRATAQYF.

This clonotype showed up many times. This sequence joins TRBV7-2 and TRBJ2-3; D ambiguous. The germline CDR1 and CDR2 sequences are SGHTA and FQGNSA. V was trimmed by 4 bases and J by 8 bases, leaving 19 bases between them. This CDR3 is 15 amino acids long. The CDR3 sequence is CASSSEAIGVGTQYF. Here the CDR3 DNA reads TGTGCCAGCAGCTCCGAGGCCATTGGGGTTGGTACGCAGTATTTT.

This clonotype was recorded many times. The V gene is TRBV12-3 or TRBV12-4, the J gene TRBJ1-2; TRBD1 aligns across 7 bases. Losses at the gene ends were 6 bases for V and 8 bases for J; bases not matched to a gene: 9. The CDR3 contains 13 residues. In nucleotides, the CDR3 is TGTGCCAGCAGCTTGGGACAGATCTCGGGCTACACCTTC. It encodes CASSLGQISGYTF.

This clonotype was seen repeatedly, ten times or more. The CDR3 coding sequence is TGCAGTGCTAGGGTACTAGCCGCCTCCACAGATACGCAGTATTTT. Translated: CSARVLAASTDTQYF. The chain employs TRBV20-1 and TRBJ2-3; tentatively, D is TRBD2 (6 bases). Per the germline V gene, CDR1 is DFQATT and CDR2 is SNEGSKA (reference sequence). The CDR3 length is 15 residues. The V and J ends lost 3 bases and 2 bases respectively, with 15 bases between them.

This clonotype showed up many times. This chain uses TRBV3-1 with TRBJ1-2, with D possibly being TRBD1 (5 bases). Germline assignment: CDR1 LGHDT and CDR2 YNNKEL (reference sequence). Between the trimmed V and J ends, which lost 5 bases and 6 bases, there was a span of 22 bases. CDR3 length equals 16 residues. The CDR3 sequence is CASSFRPGQSPHGYTF. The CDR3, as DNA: TGTGCCAGCAGCTTCCGTCCAGGACAAAGTCCCCATGGCTACACCTTC.

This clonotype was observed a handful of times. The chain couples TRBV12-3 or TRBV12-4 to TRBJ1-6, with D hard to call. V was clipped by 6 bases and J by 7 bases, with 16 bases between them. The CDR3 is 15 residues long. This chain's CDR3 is CASSSPGLGNSPLHF. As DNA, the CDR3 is TGTGCCAGCAGCTCTCCGGGCCTAGGAAATTCACCCCTCCACTTT.

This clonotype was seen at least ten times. CDR3 coding DNA: TGTGCCAGCAGCCTCGGCGGTGGGGGCGGGGAGACCCAGTACTTC. As protein: CASSLGGGGGETQYF. V usage is TRBV7-2 and J usage is TRBJ2-5; D is possibly TRBD1 (6 bases). V lost 5 bases and J 5 bases, leaving 18 bases between the germline ends. Per germline, CDR1 SGHTA and CDR2 FQGNSA. The CDR3 totals 15 residues.

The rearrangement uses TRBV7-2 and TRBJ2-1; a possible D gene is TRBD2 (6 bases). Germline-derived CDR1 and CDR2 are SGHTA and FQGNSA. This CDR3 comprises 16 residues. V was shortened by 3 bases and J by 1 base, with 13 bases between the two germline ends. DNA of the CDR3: TGTGCCAGCAGCTTGTTTAGCGGTATTTCCTACAATGAGCAGTTCTTC. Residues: CASSLFSGISYNEQFF. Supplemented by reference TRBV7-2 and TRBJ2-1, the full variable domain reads GAGVSQSPSNKVTEKGKDVELRCDPISGHTALYWYRQSLGQGLEFLIYFQGNSAPDKSGLPSDRFSAERTGGSVSTLTIQRTQQEDSAVYLCASSLFSGISYNEQFFGPGTRLTVL.

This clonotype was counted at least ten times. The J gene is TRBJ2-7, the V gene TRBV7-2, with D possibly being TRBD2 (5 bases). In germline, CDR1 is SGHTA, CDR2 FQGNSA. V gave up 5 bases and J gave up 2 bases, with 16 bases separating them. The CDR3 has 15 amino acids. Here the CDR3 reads CASSPSGRATYEQYF. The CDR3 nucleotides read TGTGCCAGCAGCCCCTCCGGGCGGGCCACCTACGAGCAGTACTTC.

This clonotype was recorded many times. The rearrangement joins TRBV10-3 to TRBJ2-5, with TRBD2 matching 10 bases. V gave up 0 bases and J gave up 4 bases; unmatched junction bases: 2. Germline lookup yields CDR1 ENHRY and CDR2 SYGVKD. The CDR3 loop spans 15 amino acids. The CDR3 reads CAISESSGRGETQYF. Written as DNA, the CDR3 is TGTGCCATCAGTGAGTCCAGCGGGAGGGGAGAGACCCAGTACTTC.

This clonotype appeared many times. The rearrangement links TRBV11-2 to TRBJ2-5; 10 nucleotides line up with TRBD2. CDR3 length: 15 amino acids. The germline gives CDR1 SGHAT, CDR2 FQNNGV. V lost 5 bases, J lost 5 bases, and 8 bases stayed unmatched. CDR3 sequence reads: CASSPSSGSPETQYF. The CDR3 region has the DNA TGTGCCAGCAGCCCATCTAGCGGGAGCCCCGAGACCCAGTACTTC. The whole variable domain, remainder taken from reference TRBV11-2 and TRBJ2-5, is EAGVAQSPRYKIIEKRQSVAFWCNPISGHATLYWYQQILGQGPKLLIQFQNNGVVDDSQLPKDRFSAERLKGVDSTLKIQPAKLEDSAVYLCASSPSSGSPETQYFGPGTRLLVL.

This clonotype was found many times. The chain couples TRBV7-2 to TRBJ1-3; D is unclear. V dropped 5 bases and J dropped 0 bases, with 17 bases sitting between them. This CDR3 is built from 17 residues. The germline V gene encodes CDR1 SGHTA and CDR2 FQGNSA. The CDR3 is CASSPPGRFHSGNTIYF. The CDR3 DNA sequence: TGTGCCAGCAGCCCTCCCGGCAGGTTCCACTCTGGAAACACCATATATTTT. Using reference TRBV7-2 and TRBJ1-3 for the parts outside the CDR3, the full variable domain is GAGVSQSPSNKVTEKGKDVELRCDPISGHTALYWYRQSLGQGLEFLIYFQGNSAPDKSGLPSDRFSAERTGGSVSTLTIQRTQQEDSAVYLCASSPPGRFHSGNTIYFGEGSWLTVV.

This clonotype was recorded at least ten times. The CDR3 sequence: CASSPFGEDSWGYTF. CDR3 nucleotides: TGTGCCAGCAGCCCCTTCGGGGAGGACAGCTGGGGCTACACCTTC. The genes are TRBV7-2 and TRBJ1-2; D is possibly TRBD1 (6 bases). The CDR3 loop spans 15 amino acids. The V gene's germline CDR1 is SGHTA and CDR2 FQGNSA. V lost 5 bases to trimming and J lost 8 bases, with 21 bases between them.

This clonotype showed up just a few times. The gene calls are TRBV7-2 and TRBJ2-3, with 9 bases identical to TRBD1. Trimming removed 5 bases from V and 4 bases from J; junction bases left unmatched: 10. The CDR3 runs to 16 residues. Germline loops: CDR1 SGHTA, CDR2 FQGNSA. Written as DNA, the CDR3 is TGTGCCAGCAGCGCTCAGGGACAGGGAGGCGCAGATACGCAGTATTTT. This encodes CASSAQGQGGADTQYF.

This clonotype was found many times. The CDR3 is CASRVQGSKNIQYF. CDR3 coding DNA: TGTGCCAGCAGAGTACAGGGGTCCAAAAACATTCAGTACTTC. The chain has TRBV6-2 or TRBV6-3 and TRBJ2-4; TRBD1 matches at 7 bases. The germline gives CDR1 MNHEY, CDR2 SVGEGT. Trimming removed 6 bases from V and 2 bases from J; junction bases left unmatched: 4. The CDR3 totals 14 residues.

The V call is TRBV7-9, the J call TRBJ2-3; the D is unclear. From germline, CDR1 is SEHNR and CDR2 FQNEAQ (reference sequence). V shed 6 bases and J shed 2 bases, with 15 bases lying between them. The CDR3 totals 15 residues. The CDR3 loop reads CASSPGAIATDTQYF. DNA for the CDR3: TGTGCCAGCAGTCCCGGAGCGATCGCCACAGATACGCAGTATTTT.

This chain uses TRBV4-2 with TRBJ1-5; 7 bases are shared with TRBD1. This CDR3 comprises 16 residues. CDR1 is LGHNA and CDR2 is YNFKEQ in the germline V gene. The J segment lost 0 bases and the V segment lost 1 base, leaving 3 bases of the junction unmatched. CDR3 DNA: TGTGCCAGCAGCCAAGTGGACAGGAATAGCAATCAGCCCCAGCATTTT. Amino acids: CASSQVDRNSNQPQHF.

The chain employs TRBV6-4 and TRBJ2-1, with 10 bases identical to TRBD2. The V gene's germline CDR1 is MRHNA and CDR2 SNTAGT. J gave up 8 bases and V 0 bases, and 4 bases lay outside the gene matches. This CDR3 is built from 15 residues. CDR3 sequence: CASSDSSGGAYEQFF. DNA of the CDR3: TGTGCCAGCAGTGACTCAAGCGGGGGGGCCTATGAGCAGTTCTTC.

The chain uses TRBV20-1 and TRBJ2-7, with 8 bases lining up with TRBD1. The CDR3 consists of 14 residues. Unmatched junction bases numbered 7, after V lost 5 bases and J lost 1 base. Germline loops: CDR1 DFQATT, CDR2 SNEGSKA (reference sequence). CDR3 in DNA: TGCAGTGCTGCCAGGGGGCGAGGTTCCTACGAGCAGTACTTC. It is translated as CSAARGRGSYEQYF.